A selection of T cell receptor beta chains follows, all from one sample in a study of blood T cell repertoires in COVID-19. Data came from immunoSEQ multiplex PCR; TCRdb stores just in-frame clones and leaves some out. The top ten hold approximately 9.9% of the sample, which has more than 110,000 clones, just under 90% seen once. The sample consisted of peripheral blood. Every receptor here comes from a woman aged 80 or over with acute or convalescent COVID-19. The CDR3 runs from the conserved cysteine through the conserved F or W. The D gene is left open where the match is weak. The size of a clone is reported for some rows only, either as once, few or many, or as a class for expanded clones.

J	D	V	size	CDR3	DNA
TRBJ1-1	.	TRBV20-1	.	CSASPPGVATEAFF	TGCAGTGCTAGTCCCCCAGGGGTGGCCACTGAAGCTTTCTTT
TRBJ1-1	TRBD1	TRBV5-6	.	CASSYTGGTEAFF	TGTGCCAGCAGCTACACAGGGGGCACTGAAGCTTTCTTT
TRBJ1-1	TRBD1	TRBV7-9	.	CASSLGQGFTEAFF	TGTGCCAGCAGCTTAGGACAGGGTTTCACTGAAGCTTTCTTT
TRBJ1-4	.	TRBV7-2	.	CASSLQGWPLEKLFF	TGTGCCAGCAGCTTACAGGGGTGGCCTTTAGAAAAACTGTTTTTT
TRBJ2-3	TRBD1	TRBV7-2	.	CASSETGGTDTQYF	TGTGCCAGCAGCGAGACAGGGGGCACAGATACGCAGTATTTT
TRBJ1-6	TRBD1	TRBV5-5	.	CASSLSGGGFASPLHF	TGTGCCAGCAGCTTGTCAGGGGGCGGATTCGCCTCACCCCTCCACTTT
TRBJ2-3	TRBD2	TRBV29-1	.	CSVTRTSGGLDTQYF	TGCAGCGTGACTCGGACTAGCGGGGGGTTAGATACGCAGTATTTT
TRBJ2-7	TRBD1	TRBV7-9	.	CASSLGQGFYEQYF	TGTGCCAGCAGCTTAGGACAGGGGTTCTACGAGCAGTACTTC
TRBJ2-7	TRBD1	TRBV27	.	CASSHTRTGGTYEQYF	TGTGCCAGCAGTCACACTCGGACAGGGGGCACGTACGAGCAGTACTTC
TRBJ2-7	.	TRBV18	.	CASSTRDTSYEQYF	TGTGCCAGCTCAACCCGTGACACCTCCTACGAGCAGTACTTC
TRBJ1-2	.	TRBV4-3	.	CASSQTVSNYGYTF	TGCGCCAGCAGCCAGACAGTCTCTAACTATGGCTACACCTTC
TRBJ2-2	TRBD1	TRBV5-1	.	CASSGGQGLSGELFF	TGCGCCAGCAGCGGGGGACAGGGGTTATCCGGGGAGCTGTTTTTT
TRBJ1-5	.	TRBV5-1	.	CASSPGDLAGNQPQHF	TGCGCCAGCAGCCCGGGGGACCTGGCGGGCAATCAGCCCCAGCATTTT
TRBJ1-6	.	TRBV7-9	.	CASSPASGINSPLHF	TGTGCCAGCAGCCCCGCTTCAGGGATTAATTCACCCCTCCACTTT
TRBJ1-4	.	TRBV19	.	CASSRAGTNEKLFF	TGTGCCAGTAGTAGGGCGGGGACTAATGAAAAACTGTTTTTT
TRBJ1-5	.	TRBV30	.	CAWSRQNQPQHF	TGTGCCTGGAGTCGACAGAATCAGCCCCAGCATTTT
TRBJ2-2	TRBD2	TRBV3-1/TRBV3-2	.	CASSHVLTGILAGGTGELFF	TGTGCCAGCAGCCATGTCCTTACAGGAATACTAGCGGGTGGGACCGGGGAGCTGTTTTTT
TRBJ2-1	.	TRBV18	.	CASSIGNNNEQFF	TGTGCCAGCTCAATCGGGAATAATAATGAGCAGTTCTTC
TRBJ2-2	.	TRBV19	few	CASNRFGQGNTGELFF	TGTGCCAGCAACCGGTTCGGGCAGGGAAACACCGGGGAGCTGTTTTTT
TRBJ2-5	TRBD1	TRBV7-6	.	CASSLDGTGPAMETQYF	TGTGCCAGCAGCTTAGATGGGACAGGGCCCGCGATGGAGACCCAGTACTTC
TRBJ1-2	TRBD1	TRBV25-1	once	CASSSGQGSNYGYTF	TGTGCCAGCAGCTCCGGACAGGGAAGCAACTATGGCTACACCTTC
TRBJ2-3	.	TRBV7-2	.	CASSYQGAPDTQYF	TGTGCCAGCAGCTATCAGGGTGCTCCAGATACGCAGTATTTT
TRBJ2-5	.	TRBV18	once	CASSPLSREETQYF	TGTGCCAGCTCACCGCTAAGCCGGGAAGAGACCCAGTACTTC
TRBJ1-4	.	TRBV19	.	CASSITYRESEKLFF	TGTGCCAGTAGTATAACTTACAGGGAGAGTGAAAAACTGTTTTTT
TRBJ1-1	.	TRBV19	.	CASSIYSEAFF	TGTGCCAGTAGTATATACAGTGAAGCTTTCTTT
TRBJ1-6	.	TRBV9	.	CASSVDPRGRGNSPLHF	TGTGCCAGCAGCGTAGATCCCCGAGGGAGGGGCAATTCACCCCTCCACTTT
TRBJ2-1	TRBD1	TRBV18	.	CASSPPGTGGFDEQFF	TGTGCCAGCTCACCACCGGGGACAGGGGGCTTTGATGAGCAGTTCTTC
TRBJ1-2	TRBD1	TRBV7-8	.	CASSPNRGNYGYTF	TGTGCCAGCAGCCCTAACAGGGGGAACTATGGCTACACCTTC
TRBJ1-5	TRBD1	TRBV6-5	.	CASRATGAQPQHF	TGTGCCAGCAGGGCAACAGGGGCTCAGCCCCAGCATTTT
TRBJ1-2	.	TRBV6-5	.	CASRRGIGGYTF	TGTGCCAGCAGACGAGGGATTGGGGGCTACACCTTC
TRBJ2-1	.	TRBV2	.	CASSAGGGLSNEQFF	TGTGCCAGCAGTGCTGGGGGGGGCCTGAGTAATGAGCAGTTCTTC
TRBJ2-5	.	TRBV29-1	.	CSVEGGSETQYF	TGCAGCGTTGAAGGGGGCTCAGAGACCCAGTACTTC
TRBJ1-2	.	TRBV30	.	CAWRPTKAAGYTF	TGTGCCTGGAGGCCTACCAAAGCCGCTGGCTACACCTTC
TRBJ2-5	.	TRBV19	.	CASSIRRGSQETQYF	TGTGCCAGTAGTATAAGGCGGGGCTCCCAAGAGACCCAGTACTTC
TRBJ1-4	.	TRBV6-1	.	CASSGPGGYAGEKLFF	TGTGCCAGCAGTGGACCGGGGGGATACGCGGGTGAAAAACTGTTTTTT
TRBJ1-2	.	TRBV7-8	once	CASSRLWDTHNYGYTF	TGTGCCAGCAGCAGACTATGGGACACCCATAACTATGGCTACACCTTC
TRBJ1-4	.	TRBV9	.	CASSGVLSEKLFF	TGTGCCAGCAGCGGTGTCCTATCCGAAAAACTGTTTTTT
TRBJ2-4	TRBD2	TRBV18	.	CASSPGLAGELNIQYF	TGTGCCAGCTCACCAGGGCTAGCGGGGGAGTTAAACATTCAGTACTTC
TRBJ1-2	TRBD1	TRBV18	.	CASSPGQGEPNYGYTF	TGTGCCAGCTCACCGGGACAGGGGGAACCAAACTATGGCTACACCTTC
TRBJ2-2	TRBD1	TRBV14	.	CASSDRTGTVRTGELFF	TGTGCCAGCAGCGACCGGACAGGGACCGTGAGAACCGGGGAGCTGTTTTTT
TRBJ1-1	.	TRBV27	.	CASRMTGNTEAFF	TGTGCCAGCAGGATGACAGGGAACACTGAAGCTTTCTTT
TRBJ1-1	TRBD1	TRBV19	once	CASSPGQGARRNTEAFF	TGTGCCAGTAGTCCGGGACAGGGGGCGCGGAGGAACACTGAAGCTTTCTTT